The present T cell receptor (beta chain) was sequenced within a study of PD-L1 blockade in urothelial cancer. Study-level background: Starting at some point between 2014 and 2015, patients were given atezolizumab (1,200 mg intravenously every 3 weeks). Earlier, patients had received 0 to 3 chemotherapy regimens. Most patients, about 85% of the roughly 30, were males with bladder-origin cancer. Notes on the study in general: Where pretreatment blood TCR clonality fell below the median, better survival was predicted.

The V end was cut by 2 bases, the J end by 2 bases, with 14 bases between. The CDR3 runs to 16 residues. Germline CDR1 reads ENHRY; CDR2 reads SYGVKD. Turning to this clone: Its antigen is not identified.

The data were produced by immunoSEQ multiplex PCR, yet TCRdb's version contains in-frame clones alone and is incomplete. The data show about 42,000 clones, around 84% seen once. The V and J genes are TRBV10-3 and TRBJ2-3, with D perhaps matching TRBD2 (5 bases). Specimen: PBMCs, collected around atezolizumab (anti-PD-L1) treatment. The sequence was obtained from a man aged 65 to 79 with urothelial cancer. The DNA for the CDR3 is TGTGCCATCAGTGAGCCGCTGCCGGGGAACACAGATACGCAGTATTTT. Amino acid sequence: CAISEPLPGNTDTQYF.